This record looks at one TCR beta chain sequence and its context. Losses at the gene ends were 9 bases for V and 2 bases for J; bases not matched to a gene: 6. The CDR3 has 13 residues. Germline-derived CDR1 and CDR2 are MDHEN and SYDVKM. The sample comes from a study of technical replicates of blood from several donors. The data were produced by immunoSEQ multiplex PCR, yet TCRdb's version contains in-frame clones alone and is incomplete. The sample has 87,000 or so clones; about 95% are singletons. The rearrangement joins TRBV28 to TRBJ1-2; 7 bases are shared with TRBD1. This TCR was sampled from a human donor in good health. The sequenced sample was T cells isolated from PBMCs. The CDR3 loop is CASLRGRNYGYTF. CDR3 sequence (DNA): TGTGCCAGTCTAAGGGGGCGGAACTATGGCTACACCTTC.